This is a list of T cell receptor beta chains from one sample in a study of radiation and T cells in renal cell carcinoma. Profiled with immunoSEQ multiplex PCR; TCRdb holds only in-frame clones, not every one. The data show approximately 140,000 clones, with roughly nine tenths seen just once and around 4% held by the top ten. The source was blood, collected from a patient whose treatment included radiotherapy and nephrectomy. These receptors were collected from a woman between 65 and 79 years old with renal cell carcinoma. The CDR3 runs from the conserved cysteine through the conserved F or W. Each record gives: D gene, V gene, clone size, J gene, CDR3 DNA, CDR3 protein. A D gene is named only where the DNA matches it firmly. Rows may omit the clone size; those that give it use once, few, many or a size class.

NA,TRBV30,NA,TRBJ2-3,TGTGCCTGGAGTAGGAGCACAGATACGCAGTATTTT,CAWSRSTDTQYF
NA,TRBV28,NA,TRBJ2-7,TGTGCCAGCAGGCCCCTGTTGGGGTCAAGTCCTTACGAGCAGTACTTC,CASRPLLGSSPYEQYF
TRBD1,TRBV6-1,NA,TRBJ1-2,TGTGCCAGCAGTGAATCCGCCCCAGGGGGCTATGGCTACACCTTC,CASSESAPGGYGYTF
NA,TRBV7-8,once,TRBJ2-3,TGTGCCAGCAGCTTGGGGGGGACAGGAGATACGCAGTATTTT,CASSLGGTGDTQYF
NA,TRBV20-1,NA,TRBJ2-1,TGCAGTGCTGAGGGTGGGGGGCCGTTCTTC,CSAEGGGPFF
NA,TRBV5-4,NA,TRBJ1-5,TGTGCCAGCAGCTTGATGGGGGCTAATCAGCCCCAGCATTTT,CASSLMGANQPQHF
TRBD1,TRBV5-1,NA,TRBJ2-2,TGCGCCAGCAGCAAAGACAGGGGGGACACCGGGGAGCTGTTTTTT,CASSKDRGDTGELFF
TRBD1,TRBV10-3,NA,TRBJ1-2,TGTGCCATCAGTTCGACAGGGCATGGCTACACCTTC,CAISSTGHGYTF
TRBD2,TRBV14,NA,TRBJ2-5,TGTGCCAGCAGCGGACTAGCGGGGAAAGAGACCCAGTACTTC,CASSGLAGKETQYF
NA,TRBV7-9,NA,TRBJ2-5,TGTGCCAGCAGCTTACAGGGGCAACGTCAAGAGACCCAGTACTTC,CASSLQGQRQETQYF
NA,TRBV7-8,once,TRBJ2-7,TGTGCCAGCAGCCACATAGTGGTACTCGGGGGCGAGCAGTACTTC,CASSHIVVLGGEQYF
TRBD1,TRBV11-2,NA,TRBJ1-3,TGTGCCAGCAGCTTAGCGGGACAGGGGGTAAACACCATATATTTT,CASSLAGQGVNTIYF
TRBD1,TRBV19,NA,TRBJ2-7,TGTGCCAGTAGTCGTTCCGGGACAGGGAACGACGAGCAGTACTTC,CASSRSGTGNDEQYF
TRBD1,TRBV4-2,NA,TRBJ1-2,TGTGCCAGCAGCCAAGATCTCGGGACAGGGAACTATGGCTACACCTTC,CASSQDLGTGNYGYTF